Below are 27 T cell receptor beta chains sequenced from a single sample in a study of T cells in Graves' hyperthyroidism and ophthalmopathy. Amplification of TCR beta CDR3 regions was performed using RNA transcripts as template. TCR CDR3 regions were first amplified by RT-PCR with HTBI primers. TCRdb re-analysed the multiplex PCR reads in MiXCR, keeping a single row per CDR3 protein. The repertoire has about 150,000 distinct CDR3 sequences, 22% of them found once; the top ten carry around two thirds. The sequenced sample consisted of blood. The receptors stem from a woman aged 50 to 65 with Graves' hyperthyroidism that later progressed to Graves' ophthalmopathy.

The chain uses TRBV19 and TRBJ2-1; TRBD1 is a possible D gene (6 bases). The germline gives CDR1 LNHDA, CDR2 SQIVND (reference sequence). CDR3 length: 15 residues. V was trimmed by 7 bases and J by 5 bases, leaving 18 bases between them. The CDR3 loop is CASNTGKEKNNEQFF. Here the CDR3 DNA reads TGTGCCAGTAATACAGGGAAGGAAAAAAACAATGAGCAGTTCTTC.

The chain employs TRBV7-9 and TRBJ2-3, with D possibly TRBD1 on 6 matching bases. Per germline, CDR1 SEHNR and CDR2 FQNEAQ (reference sequence). Trimming left V 5 bases short and J 3 bases short, with 15 bases between. The CDR3 is 15 residues long. The CDR3 reads CASSPGDLRTDTQYF. CDR3 nucleotide sequence: TGTGCCAGCAGCCCAGGGGACCTGAGGACAGATACGCAGTATTTT. The complete variable domain, with remaining parts taken from reference TRBV7-9 and TRBJ2-3, reads DTGVSQNPRHKITKRGQNVTFRCDPISEHNRLYWYRQTLGQGPEFLTYFQNEAQLEKSRLLSDRFSAERPKGSFSTLEIQRTEQGDSAMYLCASSPGDLRTDTQYFGPGTRLTVL.

This clonotype was seen many times. Here the CDR3 reads CASSLFGKTDTQYF. Here the CDR3 DNA reads TGTGCCAGCAGCTTATTCGGGAAGACAGATACGCAGTATTTT. The gene calls are TRBV7-2 and TRBJ2-3, with D tentatively TRBD2 (5 bases). The CDR3 runs to 14 residues. Germline CDR1 SGHTA, CDR2 FQGNSA. V was trimmed by 2 bases and J by 3 bases, leaving 9 bases between them.

The V call is TRBV5-5, the J call TRBJ2-5, with unresolved D. The CDR3 contains 12 residues. The V end lost 6 bases, the J end lost 5 bases, and 11 bases lay between the germline ends. The germline CDR1 and CDR2 sequences are SGHKS and YYEKEE (reference sequence). The CDR3 sequence is CASMQGRETQYF. CDR3 sequence (DNA): TGTGCCAGCATGCAAGGCCGGGAGACCCAGTACTTC.

This clonotype was picked up one time. The rearrangement joins TRBV6-2 or TRBV6-3 to TRBJ2-2, with 7 bases matching TRBD2. V gave up 5 bases and J gave up 2 bases; unmatched junction bases: 2. Per germline, CDR1 MNHEY and CDR2 SVGEGT. This CDR3 has 14 amino acids. The CDR3 DNA reads as TGTGCCAGCAGTGGCGGGGGAAACACCGGGGAGCTGTTTTTT. This sequence encodes CASSGGGNTGELFF.

The chain carries TRBV27 and TRBJ2-1; D is perhaps TRBD2 (7 bases). The CDR3 contains 17 residues. The V and J ends lost 8 bases and 4 bases respectively, with 24 bases between them. Germline V CDR1 and CDR2: MNHEY, SMNVEV (reference sequence). This chain's CDR3 is CASRYRLGGAGYNEQFF. The CDR3 bases are TGTGCCAGCCGATATCGATTAGGGGGGGCTGGGTACAATGAGCAGTTCTTC.

This clonotype was seen a few times. Lacking the conserved final phenylalanine or tryptophan, this CDR3 likely reflects a read error. The chain employs TRBV28 and TRBJ1-5; no clear D gene. The CDR3 loop spans 11 amino acids. Trimming pared 8 bases from V and 4 bases from J, leaving 6 bases between. Germline V CDR1 and CDR2: MDHEN, SYDVKM. CDR3 amino acids: CASGRNQPQHL. The CDR3 nucleotides read TGTGCCAGCGGTCGTAATCAGCCCCAGCATCTT.

V and J are TRBV27 and TRBJ2-2; D not resolved. The CDR3 length is 14 residues. Trimming removed 1 base at V and 5 bases at J, with 8 bases between. CDR1 is MNHEY and CDR2 is SMNVEV in the germline V gene (reference sequence). The CDR3 loop is CASSLYPLTGELFF. As DNA, the CDR3 is TGTGCCAGCAGTTTATACCCTCTAACCGGGGAGCTGTTTTTT.

This clonotype has only a few counts. This rearrangement joins TRBV9 to TRBJ1-1; D uncertain. Germline loops: CDR1 SGDLS, CDR2 YYNGEE. The V end was cut by 3 bases, the J end by 1 base, with 13 bases between. The CDR3 has 15 amino acids. The CDR3 loop reads CASSGRTGRNTEAFF. The CDR3 DNA sequence: TGTGCCAGCAGCGGCCGGACGGGTCGGAACACTGAAGCTTTCTTT. Based on the CDR3 plus reference TRBV9 and TRBJ1-1, the full variable domain is DSGVTQTPKHLITATGQRVTLRCSPRSGDLSVYWYQQSLDQGLQFLIQYYNGEERAKGNILERFSAQQFPDLHSELNLSSLELGDSALYFCASSGRTGRNTEAFFGQGTRLTVV.

V gene TRBV27 combines with J gene TRBJ1-2, with D possibly matching TRBD1 (6 bases). The CDR3 has 14 amino acids. Germline assignment: CDR1 MNHEY and CDR2 SMNVEV (reference sequence). V was trimmed by 3 bases and J by 6 bases, leaving 14 bases between them. For the CDR3, the DNA is TGTGCCAGCAGTTTTAGGGGGATGGGGCATGGCTACACCTTC. Translated, it gives CASSFRGMGHGYTF.

In its sample, this clonotype was seen a few times. This chain uses TRBV2 with TRBJ2-3; D ambiguous. This CDR3 is built from 14 residues. The V gene lost 7 bases and the J gene lost 4 bases, with 15 bases spanning the gap. Germline-derived CDR1 and CDR2 are SNHLY and FYNNEI. CDR3 loop: CASKRYTGPDTQYF. CDR3 DNA: TGTGCCAGCAAACGGTATACGGGCCCAGATACGCAGTATTTT.

This clonotype was seen at least ten times. The chain is built from TRBV6-2 or TRBV6-3 and TRBJ2-4; 12 bases map to TRBD2. Germline values: CDR1 MNHEY, CDR2 SVGEGT. This CDR3 is 18 amino acids long. V shed 5 bases and J 0 bases; nucleotides not matched to a gene: 8. Written as DNA, the CDR3 is TGTGCCAGCAGTGCCCGACTAGCGGGGGACTTAGCCAAAAACATTCAGTACTTC. It is translated as CASSARLAGDLAKNIQYF.

Ten or more counts support this clonotype. This chain connects TRBV20-1 to TRBJ2-5; D perhaps matches TRBD1 (6 bases). The V gene's germline CDR1 is DFQATT and CDR2 SNEGSKA (reference sequence). V dropped 1 base and J dropped 5 bases, with 11 bases sitting between them. CDR3 length equals 13 residues. The CDR3 here is CSARGRGRETQYF. In DNA form, the CDR3 reads TGCAGTGCTAGAGGCAGGGGAAGGGAGACCCAGTACTTC.

This clonotype has ten or more counts. The chain carries TRBV30 and TRBJ1-6; D is possibly TRBD1 (5 bases). The CDR3 length is 12 residues. Trimming removed 3 bases at V and 7 bases at J, with 7 bases between. Germline CDR1 reads GTSNPN; CDR2 reads SVGIG (reference sequence). The CDR3 loop is CAWRYRNSPLHF. In nucleotides, the CDR3 is TGTGCCTGGAGATACAGGAATTCACCCCTCCACTTT.

The chain joins TRBV6-1 to TRBJ2-5; no definite D call. The CDR3 loop spans 13 amino acids. CDR1 and CDR2 (germline): MNHNS, SASEGT. V lost 6 bases and J 2 bases, leaving 10 bases between the germline ends. CDR3 amino acids: CASSRTRQETQYF. The CDR3 DNA follows: TGTGCCAGCAGCCGAACCCGGCAAGAGACCCAGTACTTC.

This clonotype was seen ten or more times. This rearrangement joins TRBV30 to TRBJ2-2, with 8 bases fitting TRBD2. Germline assignment: CDR1 GTSNPN and CDR2 SVGIG (reference sequence). The CDR3 runs to 14 residues. With V trimmed by 0 bases and J by 6 bases, 3 bases remained unmatched. DNA of the CDR3: TGTGCCTGGAGTGTGACGGGAGGGCCCGGGGAGCTGTTTTTT. Amino acids: CAWSVTGGPGELFF.

This clonotype was counted at least ten times. This sequence joins TRBV13 and TRBJ1-2; TRBD1 is a possible D gene (6 bases). The CDR3 consists of 13 residues. Trimming took 1 base from V and 3 from J, leaving 6 bases between them. Germline CDR1 PRHDT, CDR2 FYEKMQ (reference sequence). The CDR3, as DNA: TGTGCCAGCAGCTTAGACAGGGACTATGGCTACACCTTC. It codes for CASSLDRDYGYTF.

This clonotype was counted many times. The chain links TRBV5-6 to TRBJ1-6; 8 bases are shared with TRBD1. V was clipped by 4 bases and J by 10 bases; unmatched bases: 7. The CDR3 length is 14 residues. CDR1 is SGHDT and CDR2 is YYEEEE in the germline V gene. DNA for the CDR3: TGTGCCAGCAGCCGACAGGGGCTATTGTCACCCCTCCACTTT. This sequence encodes CASSRQGLLSPLHF.

This clonotype was seen at least ten times. The CDR3 region has the DNA TGTGCCACTCAGGGACAGGGGAGTTTTAGGTTACGTGAAAACATTCAGTACTTC. Amino acids: CATQGQGSFRLRENIQYF. V gene TRBV28 combines with J gene TRBJ2-4, with 10 nucleotides matching TRBD1. V lost 10 bases and J lost 5; bases outside the gene matches: 20. CDR1 MDHEN and CDR2 SYDVKM come from the germline V gene. CDR3 length: 18 residues.

The sample holds many counts of this clonotype. The CDR3 loop is CASSYGWASNQPQHF. The CDR3 region has the DNA TGTGCCAGCAGCTATGGCTGGGCCAGCAATCAGCCCCAGCATTTT. V gene TRBV5-6 combines with J gene TRBJ1-5; D is unclear. This CDR3 has 15 amino acids. The V gene's germline CDR1 is SGHDT and CDR2 YYEEEE. Trimming removed 3 bases at V and 1 base at J, with 11 bases between.

In this sample, this clonotype turned up many times. The rearrangement links TRBV7-9 to TRBJ1-1; D unresolved. Germline CDR1 and CDR2: SEHNR and FQNEAQ (reference sequence). Trimming stripped 1 base from V and 5 bases from J, with 8 bases between. The CDR3 has 13 residues. This chain's CDR3 is CASSLEVGTEAFF. The CDR3 region has the DNA TGTGCCAGCAGCTTAGAAGTGGGAACTGAAGCTTTCTTT.

V and J are TRBV7-9 and TRBJ2-7; 8 bases match TRBD2. Germline values: CDR1 SEHNR, CDR2 FQNEAQ (reference sequence). The CDR3 is made up of 13 amino acids. After removal of 4 bases from V and 4 bases from J, the junction contained 3 bases not matched to a gene. The CDR3, as DNA: TGTGCCAGCAGCTCATCGGGGGGGTACGAGCAGTACTTC. Its translation: CASSSSGGYEQYF. Together with reference TRBV7-9 and TRBJ2-7, the CDR3 gives the full variable domain: DTGVSQNPRHKITKRGQNVTFRCDPISEHNRLYWYRQTLGQGPEFLTYFQNEAQLEKSRLLSDRFSAERPKGSFSTLEIQRTEQGDSAMYLCASSSSGGYEQYFGPGTRLTVT.

This clonotype was seen a few times. V usage is TRBV19 and J usage is TRBJ2-7; D gene unclear. This CDR3 comprises 14 residues. V was clipped by 0 bases and J by 1 base, with 7 bases between them. The germline CDR1 and CDR2 sequences are LNHDA and SQIVND (reference sequence). The CDR3 DNA is TGTGCCAGTAGTATAGAAGGCACGTCCTACGAGCAGTACTTC. Protein: CASSIEGTSYEQYF.

This clonotype was recorded a few times. The chain couples TRBV19 to TRBJ2-7; no reliable D call. The CDR3 is 13 residues long. V gave up 3 bases and J gave up 3 bases, with 9 bases separating them. Germline V gene sequence: CDR1 LNHDA, CDR2 SQIVND (reference sequence). CDR3 loop: CASSISVRYEQYF. CDR3 bases: TGTGCCAGTAGTATCTCGGTCCGCTACGAGCAGTACTTC. The variable domain in full, with the rest retrieved from reference TRBV19 and TRBJ2-7, is DGGITQSPKYLFRKEGQNVTLSCEQNLNHDAMYWYRQDPGQGLRLIYYSQIVNDFQKGDIAEGYSVSREKKESFPLTVTSAQKNPTAFYLCASSISVRYEQYFGPGTRLTVT.

This clonotype was counted many times. This chain uses TRBV20-1 with TRBJ1-1; tentative D call: TRBD1 (5 bases). V gave up 1 base and J gave up 0 bases, with 6 bases separating them. The germline CDR1 and CDR2 sequences are DFQATT and SNEGSKA (reference sequence). This CDR3 spans 13 amino acids. For the CDR3, the DNA is TGCAGTGCTAGAGCGACAGTGAACACTGAAGCTTTCTTT. Translated: CSARATVNTEAFF.

This clonotype has just a few counts. A much larger clone differs by one base, so this may be a read error. The CDR3 DNA sequence: TGCAGTGCTAGGGATATCGGGAGGACGTACGAGCAGTACTTC. Translating it yields CSARDIGRTYEQYF. J is TRBJ2-7 and V is TRBV20-1, with 7 nucleotides matching TRBD2. CDR3 length: 14 amino acids. Trimming took 3 bases from V and 4 from J; bases not matched to a gene: 9. Germline V CDR1 and CDR2: DFQATT, SNEGSKA (reference sequence).

This clonotype showed up many times. The J gene is TRBJ2-3, the V gene TRBV7-8; 7 bases agree with TRBD2. The CDR3 has 12 residues. V gave up 6 bases and J gave up 6 bases; unmatched junction bases: 3. Germline-derived CDR1 and CDR2 are SGHVS and FQNEAQ. The CDR3 region has the DNA TGTGCCAGCAGTTTCGGGGGGGATACGCAGTATTTT. Translated: CASSFGGDTQYF.